Below, 15 T cell receptor beta chains from the same sample are listed, as sequenced in a study of CD8 T cells in Susac syndrome. Random hexamers served to reverse transcribe roughly 0.45 to 1 ug RNA. MiXCR was run by TCRdb on the immunoSEQ multiplex PCR reads, yielding one entry per CDR3 protein. The data hold roughly 75,000 distinct CDR3 sequences, with 93% observed a single time. The sequenced sample consisted of CD4+ T cells from PBMCs. The source of these receptors is a human donor with Susac syndrome.

The chain couples TRBV6-2 or TRBV6-3 to TRBJ1-1; D unclear. Trimming stripped 2 bases from V and 7 bases from J, with 11 bases between. This CDR3 has 13 amino acids. The germline gives CDR1 MNHEY, CDR2 SVGEGT. The chain's CDR3 is CASSYEAPGEAFF. DNA of the CDR3: TGTGCCAGCAGTTACGAGGCTCCAGGTGAAGCTTTCTTT.

The chain is built from TRBV7-9 and TRBJ1-6, with D possibly being TRBD1 (5 bases). The CDR3 is made up of 15 amino acids. V was shortened by 1 base and J by 8 bases, with 12 bases between the two germline ends. Germline CDR1 is SEHNR and CDR2 is FQNEAQ (reference sequence). This chain's CDR3 is CASSLEGTTYSPLHF. In DNA, the CDR3 is TGTGCCAGCAGCTTAGAGGGGACCACTTATTCACCCCTCCACTTT.

CDR3 sequence reads: CASSSYGQGREKLFF. The DNA of the CDR3 is TGTGCCAGCAGCTCATACGGACAGGGTCGAGAAAAACTGTTTTTT. This sequence joins TRBV7-8 and TRBJ1-4, with 8 positions matching TRBD1. This CDR3 is built from 15 residues. After removal of 4 bases from V and 8 bases from J, the junction contained 9 bases not matched to a gene. CDR1 is SGHVS and CDR2 is FQNEAQ in the germline V gene.

J is TRBJ1-5 and V is TRBV6-5; 9 positions match TRBD1. CDR3 length: 15 amino acids. The junction had 10 bases not matched to a gene; V was cut back by 8 bases and J by 5 bases. Germline V gene data show CDR1 as MNHEY and CDR2 as SVGAGI. The CDR3 DNA reads as TGTGCCAGCTCAAAAGGGGGACAGGGTTATCAGCCCCAGCATTTT. This translates into CASSKGGQGYQPQHF.

In DNA form, the CDR3 reads TGTGCCAGCAGGGGGACAGGGAGCTCCTACGAGCAGTACTTC. As protein: CASRGTGSSYEQYF. J is TRBJ2-7 and V is TRBV6-5; 9 nucleotides align to TRBD1. Trimming at V came to 6 bases and at J to 0 bases, leaving 3 bases not matched to a gene. The CDR3 runs 14 residues. Germline V gene lookup returns CDR1 MNHEY and CDR2 SVGAGI.

This CDR3 reads CASSLFSVNEQFF. Written as DNA, the CDR3 is TGTGCCAGCAGCCTCTTCAGTGTAAATGAGCAGTTCTTC. The chain employs TRBV6-2 or TRBV6-3 and TRBJ2-1; D not resolved. Germline CDR1 and CDR2: MNHEY and SVGEGT. Deletions cut 6 bases from V and 7 bases from J, with 13 bases between. This CDR3 region has 13 residues.

This chain connects TRBV28 to TRBJ1-2, with D hard to call. Germline CDR1 and CDR2: MDHEN and SYDVKM. The CDR3 sequence is 11 residues long. V lost 8 bases and J 11 bases, leaving 15 bases between the germline ends. The CDR3 DNA is TGTGCCAGCCGCCAAACCTTTGGTTACACCTTC. Residues: CASRQTFGYTF.

This chain uses TRBV18 with TRBJ2-7, with 9 bases fitting TRBD1. This CDR3 spans 16 amino acids. Germline V gives CDR1 KGHSH, CDR2 LQKENI. Trimming cost V 2 bases and J 5 bases; bases outside gene matches: 10. In nucleotides, the CDR3 is TGTGCCAGCTCACCAATTACCGGGACAGGGAGGAACGAGCAGTACTTC. This encodes CASSPITGTGRNEQYF. Together with reference TRBV18 and TRBJ2-7, the CDR3 gives the full variable domain: NAGVMQNPRHLVRRRGQEARLRCSPMKGHSHVYWYRQLPEEGLKFMVYLQKENIIDESGMPKERFSAEFPKEGPSILRIQQVVRGDSAAYFCASSPITGTGRNEQYFGPGTRLTVT.

The chain joins TRBV28 to TRBJ1-6; D is perhaps TRBD1 (5 bases). Trimming took off 8 bases at V and 7 bases at J, with 18 bases between the two ends. The CDR3 runs 15 residues. The germline gives CDR1 MDHEN, CDR2 SYDVKM. CDR3 sequence: CASSPSSGWNSPLHF. Written as DNA, the CDR3 is TGTGCCAGCTCACCATCATCAGGGTGGAATTCACCCCTCCACTTT. The full variable domain, with the rest looked up from reference TRBV28 and TRBJ1-6, is DVKVTQSSRYLVKRTGEKVFLECVQDMDHENMFWYRQDPGLGLRLIYFSYDVKMKEKGDIPEGYSVSREKKERFSLILESASTNQTSMYLCASSPSSGWNSPLHFGNGTRLTVT.

This clonotype was found a few times. This rearrangement joins TRBV28 to TRBJ2-7, with 11 bases aligning to TRBD1. The ends lost 6 bases at V and 6 bases at J; junction bases unmatched: 7. The CDR3 extends over 14 amino acids. Germline V gives CDR1 MDHEN, CDR2 SYDVKM. CDR3 nucleotides: TGTGCCAGCAGCCTGGGACAGGGGGTTCGCGAGCAGTACTTC. Its protein product is CASSLGQGVREQYF.

The V gene is TRBV20-1, the J gene TRBJ2-3; D is possibly TRBD1 (6 bases). Trimming took 8 bases from V and 6 from J, leaving 21 bases between them. Per germline, CDR1 DFQATT and CDR2 SNEGSKA (reference sequence). The length of the CDR3 is 14 residues. The DNA for the CDR3 is TGCAGTCCAAAGGATTCGTCACAGGGTGATACGCAGTATTTT. It translates to CSPKDSSQGDTQYF.

The rearrangement links TRBV6-2 or TRBV6-3 to TRBJ2-7, with 8 bases lining up with TRBD1. From germline, CDR1 is MNHEY and CDR2 SVGEGT. The CDR3 loop spans 14 amino acids. V lost 5 bases and J lost 4; bases outside the gene matches: 7. Here the CDR3 DNA reads TGTGCCAGCAGTAAACAACAGGGGGATTACGAGCAGTACTTC. Protein: CASSKQQGDYEQYF.

The chain couples TRBV19 to TRBJ2-7; a possible D gene is TRBD2 (5 bases). The V end lost 3 bases, the J end lost 0 bases, and 12 bases lay between the germline ends. The CDR3 sequence is 15 residues long. Germline V CDR1 and CDR2: LNHDA, SQIVND (reference sequence). CDR3 sequence: CASSMTPGGSYEQYF. In nucleotides, the CDR3 is TGTGCCAGTAGTATGACTCCCGGAGGCTCCTACGAGCAGTACTTC.

The chain carries TRBV6-1 and TRBJ1-5; perhaps TRBD1 as D (5 bases). The CDR3 has 17 residues. V shed 5 bases and J shed 0 bases, with 17 bases lying between them. Germline V lookup: CDR1 MNHNS, CDR2 SASEGT. The CDR3 region has the DNA TGTGCCAGCAGTCCTATTCGCCGGCAGGGTAGCAATCAGCCCCAGCATTTT. Amino acid sequence: CASSPIRRQGSNQPQHF.

J is TRBJ2-5 and V is TRBV14; TRBD1 aligns across 7 bases. Germline V CDR1 and CDR2: SGHDN, FVKESK. V dropped 0 bases and J dropped 1; count of bases not matched to a gene: 5. The CDR3 sequence is 16 residues long. The CDR3 protein is CASSQDWGQIQETQYF. The CDR3 nucleotides read TGTGCCAGCAGCCAAGATTGGGGACAGATCCAAGAGACCCAGTACTTC.